The clone carrying this T cell receptor beta chain came up many times. Antigen unknown. Libraries for TCR beta were made by quantitative 5'-RACE with molecular barcodes. In TCRdb, the 5' RACE reads were re-called with MiXCR into one record per CDR3 protein. The sample has 500,000 to 650,000 distinct CDR3 sequences; 5.3% are singletons. Germline V lookup: CDR1 MNHEY, CDR2 SVGEGT. This CDR3 comprises 17 residues. V lost 5 bases to trimming and J lost 4 bases; unmatched junction nucleotides: 16. These data are taken from a study of CD8 T cells in ankylosing spondylitis. General study points: One TCR beta motif, made up of seven to nine highly homologous variants, appeared characteristic of ankylosing spondylitis blood.

This clonotype was sampled from a male donor with ankylosing spondylitis. Sequences were obtained from blood, either unsorted or a sorted T cell fraction (not recorded which). The chain is built from TRBV6-2 or TRBV6-3 and TRBJ2-7; 8 bases are a match to TRBD1. In DNA form, the CDR3 reads TGTGCCAGCAGTCAACACCGTTGGACAGGGAAAACGTACGAGCAGTACTTC. Residues: CASSQHRWTGKTYEQYF.